This TCR beta chain is drawn from a study of control samples from healthy donors and cancer patients. Generated by immunoSEQ multiplex PCR, the TCRdb table keeps only in-frame clones and is missing some. The sample includes about 84,000 clones, 80% to 90% of them seen just once. There are 20 residues in the CDR3. Trimming removed 0 bases at V and 0 bases at J, with 21 bases between. Per the germline V gene, CDR1 is LGHDT and CDR2 is YNNKEL (reference sequence). This TCR was sampled from a man in his 60s with head and neck cancer. The gene calls are TRBV3-1 (or the pseudogene TRBV3-2) and TRBJ2-4; perhaps D is TRBD1 or TRBD2 (5 bases each). Sequenced sample: PBMCs. The CDR3 sequence: CASSQDWGPQPALAKNIQYF. The CDR3 nucleotides are TGTGCCAGCAGCCAAGATTGGGGACCACAGCCAGCCCTAGCCAAAAACATTCAGTACTTC.